This TCR beta chain stems from a study of neoadjuvant anti-PD-1 for oral cavity cancer. Study overall: Patients without progression received a fourth nivolumab dose around day 43, then surgical resection on days 50-56.

Noted time point: after neoadjuvant nivolumab, at surgical resection. Blood cells were analyzed directly, without culture or expansion. This CDR3 contains 16 residues. The germline V gene has CDR1 MDHEN and CDR2 SYDVKM. Trimming at V came to 0 bases and at J to 4 bases, leaving 7 bases not matched to a gene. TCRdb's table, derived via immunoSEQ multiplex PCR, lists solely in-frame clones and lacks some. The profile shows 72,000 or so clones, approximately 87% of them singletons. V usage is TRBV28 and J usage is TRBJ2-3; 7 bases align to TRBD2. The sequence came from a person aged 35-79 years with oral cavity squamous cell carcinoma. The source material was PBMCs, sampled after nivolumab (anti-PD-1) treatment. CDR3 nucleotide sequence: TGTGCCAGCAGTTTATGGCAGCGGGATGGCGCAGATACGCAGTATTTT. Its translation: CASSLWQRDGADTQYF.